This T cell receptor (beta chain) was identified during a study of blood T cell repertoires in COVID-19. Study-wide background: In each case, the material was cDNA or gDNA derived from T cells, B-cell-depleted T cells, or PBMCs.

Recruitment covered roughly 22 US areas and drew participants whose ages spanned roughly 18 to 90 years. Clinical histories supplied by participants themselves formed the basis of cohort assignment. In the original analysis: Quantification of nucleated cells was approximated via reference gene primer amplification. Generated by immunoSEQ multiplex PCR, the TCRdb table keeps only in-frame clones and is missing some. The V and J calls and clone size were taken over from that table, and D and trimming were inferred from the DNA. The table lists 300,000 to 400,000 clones, more than 75% of them singletons. Germline lookup yields CDR1 MNHEY and CDR2 SMNVEV (reference sequence). V lost 7 bases, J lost 2 bases, and 14 bases lay in between. This CDR3 contains 14 residues.

The genes are TRBV27 and TRBJ1-2; a weak D match, TRBD1 (5 bases). Sequenced: PBMCs or T cells enriched from blood (not recorded which). The clonotype originates from a woman between 18 and 29 years old who had recovered from COVID-19. The CDR3 loop is CASKPAPGNYGYTF. The CDR3 coding sequence is TGTGCCAGCAAACCCGCCCCAGGGAACTATGGCTACACCTTC.